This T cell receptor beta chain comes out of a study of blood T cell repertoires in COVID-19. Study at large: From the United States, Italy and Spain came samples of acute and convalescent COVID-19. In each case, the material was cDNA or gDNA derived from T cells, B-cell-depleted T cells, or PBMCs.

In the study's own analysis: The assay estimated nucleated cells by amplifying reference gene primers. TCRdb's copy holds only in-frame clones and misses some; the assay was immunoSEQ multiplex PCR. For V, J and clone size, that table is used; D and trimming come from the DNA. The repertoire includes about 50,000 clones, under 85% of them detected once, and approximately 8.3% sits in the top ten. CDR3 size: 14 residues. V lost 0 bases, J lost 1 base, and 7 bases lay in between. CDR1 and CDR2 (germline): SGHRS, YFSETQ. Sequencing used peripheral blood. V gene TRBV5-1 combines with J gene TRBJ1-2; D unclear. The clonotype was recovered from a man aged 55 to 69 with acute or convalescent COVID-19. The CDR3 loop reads CASSLVPINYGYTF. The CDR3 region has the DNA TGCGCCAGCAGCTTGGTCCCTATTAACTATGGCTACACCTTC.